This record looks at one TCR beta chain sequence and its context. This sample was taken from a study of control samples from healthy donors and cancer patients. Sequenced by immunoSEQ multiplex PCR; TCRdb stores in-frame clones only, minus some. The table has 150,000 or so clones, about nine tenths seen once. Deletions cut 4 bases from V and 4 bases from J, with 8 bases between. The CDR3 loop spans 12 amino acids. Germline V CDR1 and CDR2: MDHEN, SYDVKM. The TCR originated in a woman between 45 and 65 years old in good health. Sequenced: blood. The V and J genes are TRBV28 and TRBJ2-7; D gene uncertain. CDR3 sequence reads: CASSSAAYEQYF. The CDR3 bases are TGTGCCAGCAGTTCCGCCGCATACGAGCAGTACTTC.